This is a list of T cell receptor beta chains from one sample in a study of T cells in Graves' hyperthyroidism and ophthalmopathy. TCRdb reprocessed the multiplex PCR reads with MiXCR, giving one entry per CDR3 protein. The sample carries some 320,000 distinct CDR3 sequences, roughly 15% recorded once. The material sequenced was blood. These receptors came from a woman between 40 and 50 years old with Graves' ophthalmopathy. Both conserved end residues are part of each CDR3. A D gene is named only where the DNA matches it firmly. Clone size is stated in some rows and not others, as once, few, many or a class when expanded.

abundance,d_gene,j_gene,v_gene,CDR3nt,CDR3aa
NA,TRBD2,TRBJ2-5,TRBV4-1,TGCGCCAGCAGCTTCCGACACGGACTAGCGGGAATCCAAGAGACCCAGTACTTC,CASSFRHGLAGIQETQYF
many,NA,TRBJ1-1,TRBV6-5,TGTGCCAGCAGTTACTCCGACAGAACTGAAGCTTTCTTT,CASSYSDRTEAFF
NA,NA,TRBJ2-6,TRBV27,TGTGCCAGCAGTTTATCAGGCCGCTCTGGGGCCAACGTCCTGACTTTC,CASSLSGRSGANVLTF
many,NA,TRBJ1-5,TRBV6-1,TGTGCCAGCATTGGTACACTTAATCAGCCCCAGCATTTT,CASIGTLNQPQHF
few,NA,TRBJ1-3,TRBV20-1,TGCAGTGCTAGAGAACAGGGAAGAAGGGGAAACACCATATATTTT,CSAREQGRRGNTIYF
NA,NA,TRBJ1-5,TRBV20-1,TGCAGTGCCCAAACGGACAGAGGTCAGCCCCAGCATTTT,CSAQTDRGQPQHF
many,NA,TRBJ1-2,TRBV6-5,TGTGCCAGCAGTTACAGGGAAGGGTATGGCTACACCTTC,CASSYREGYGYTF
many,NA,TRBJ2-5,TRBV12-3/TRBV12-4,TGTGCCAGCAGTTCCCGTAGCGCGGGTTATCAAGAGACCCAGTACTTC,CASSSRSAGYQETQYF
many,NA,TRBJ1-3,TRBV6-1,TGTGCCAGCAGTCCTCTCGGACGGAAGAGCTCTGGAAACACCATATATTTT,CASSPLGRKSSGNTIYF
many,NA,TRBJ2-1,TRBV18,TGTGCCAGCTCACCACCCCTAGCCAATGAGCAGTTCTTC,CASSPPLANEQFF
many,TRBD2,TRBJ2-2,TRBV6-2/TRBV6-3,TGTGCCAGCAGTTACAGGCTAGCGGGGAACACCGGGGAGCTGTTTTTT,CASSYRLAGNTGELFF
NA,NA,TRBJ1-5,TRBV29-1,TGCAGCGTTGGCGGAGGCTATCAGCCCCAGCATTTT,CSVGGGYQPQHF
NA,NA,TRBJ1-6,TRBV7-9,TGTGCCAGCAGCCGGTCCGGATCCACACTTACGGGGGATTCACCCCTCCACTTT,CASSRSGSTLTGDSPLHF
many,NA,TRBJ1-2,TRBV29-1,TGCAGCGTTGGCGTGGGAACTAACTATGGCTACACCTTC,CSVGVGTNYGYTF
many,NA,TRBJ2-3,TRBV12-3/TRBV12-4,TGTGCCAGCAGGGGGGAGCCTTTCACAGATACGCAGTATTTT,CASRGEPFTDTQYF
many,NA,TRBJ2-5,TRBV29-1,TGCAGCGTTGTCGGGATTAGTGGAGAGACCCAGTACTTC,CSVVGISGETQYF
many,NA,TRBJ2-5,TRBV4-2,TGTGCCAGCAGTTCGCTAGGGGTGGAGACCCAGTACTTC,CASSSLGVETQYF
NA,NA,TRBJ1-1,TRBV4-1,TGCGCCAGCAGCCCAGGGGACGCTAGCAACACTGAAGCTTTCTTT,CASSPGDASNTEAFF
many,NA,TRBJ2-1,TRBV27,TGTGCCAGCAGTTTCCGGCAGGGCCTCTACAATGAGCAGTTCTTC,CASSFRQGLYNEQFF
many,NA,TRBJ2-2,TRBV6-6,TGTGCCAGCAGTTACTCATGGGGCTGGGGCACCGGGGAGCTGTTTTTT,CASSYSWGWGTGELFF
few,NA,TRBJ2-3,TRBV27,TGTGCCAGCAGTTTATCGCAGGGAGATACGCAGTATTTT,CASSLSQGDTQYF
many,NA,TRBJ2-7,TRBV6-1,TGTGCCAGCTCAACTTCTTTCCCCATCTCCTACGAGCAGTACTTC,CASSTSFPISYEQYF
many,TRBD2,TRBJ2-1,TRBV7-8,TGTGCCAGCACCCCGGGACTAGCGGGATCCTACTCCTACAATGAGCAGTTCTTC,CASTPGLAGSYSYNEQFF
NA,NA,TRBJ2-7,TRBV3-1,TGTGCCAGCAGCCAAATGGCGGGGAACGAGCAGTACTTC,CASSQMAGNEQYF
NA,NA,TRBJ1-2,TRBV7-9,TGTGCCAGCAGCTATGGACAGACTTCTAATGGCTACACCTTC,CASSYGQTSNGYTF
many,NA,TRBJ2-5,TRBV11-2,TGTGCCAGTGAGGGGAGTAGCGATAACCAAGAGACCCAGTACTTC,CASEGSSDNQETQYF
many,TRBD1,TRBJ1-5,TRBV9,TGTGCCAGCAGCGTAGGACAGGGGAGAAATCAGCCCCAGCATTTT,CASSVGQGRNQPQHF
few,TRBD2,TRBJ2-3,TRBV5-1,TGCGCCAGCAGCTACCTAGCGGGGGCCTCAGATACGCAGTATTTT,CASSYLAGASDTQYF
many,TRBD2,TRBJ2-5,TRBV3-1,TGTGCCAGCAGCCAACGTACTAGCGGGAGTTCAGAGACCCAGTACTTC,CASSQRTSGSSETQYF
many,NA,TRBJ1-5,TRBV6-2/TRBV6-3,TGTGCCAGCATCCGCGAGGGATCGGATCAGCCCCAGCATTTT,CASIREGSDQPQHF
NA,NA,TRBJ2-2,TRBV10-1,TGCGCCAGCAGCAGGGGTGGAGACACCGGGGAGCTGTTTTTT,CASSRGGDTGELFF
NA,NA,TRBJ2-5,TRBV7-9,TGTGCCAGCGGTCCCGGGACCCAAGAGACCCAGTACTTC,CASGPGTQETQYF
NA,NA,TRBJ2-2,TRBV30,TGTGCCTTTGGCAGTTACACCGGGGAGCTGTTTTTT,CAFGSYTGELFF
NA,TRBD1,TRBJ2-7,TRBV7-9,TGTGCCAGCAGCTGGGGACAGGGAATGGTCCACGAGCAGTACTTC,CASSWGQGMVHEQYF
many,NA,TRBJ2-5,TRBV20-1,TGCAGTGCCCGAACAGGGCGTGAGGAAGAGACCCAGTACTTC,CSARTGREEETQYF
many,NA,TRBJ2-2,TRBV28,TGTGCCAGCACAGGTGGCCCTAGGCGAAACACCGGGGAGCTGTTTTTT,CASTGGPRRNTGELFF
few,TRBD1,TRBJ1-2,TRBV19,TGTGCCAGTAGTACAGCTTGGACAGGGGGCGACAACTATGGCTACACCTTC,CASSTAWTGGDNYGYTF
many,TRBD1,TRBJ1-2,TRBV27,TGTGCCAGCAGGTCGACAGGGCCCTATGGCTACACCTTC,CASRSTGPYGYTF
many,NA,TRBJ2-2,TRBV12-3/TRBV12-4,TGTGCCAGCAGTATTACCGGGGAGCTGTTTTTT,CASSITGELFF